These 19 T cell receptor beta chains originate from one sample sequenced in a study of T-cell memory formation after mild COVID-19 (dated by TCRdb to 2020 to 2023). Libraries were prepared through 5' RACE. Reads for this sample came from an Illumina NovaSeq 6000. The raw public data were reprocessed by TCRdb itself: fastp quality trimming at Q25, MiXCR clonotype calling, in-frame beta chains only. Each entry merges the rows of one CDR3 protein and shows their most common DNA and genes. A total of about 360,000 distinct CDR3 sequences appear in this sample, roughly 14% of them only once. Jointly, the top ten make up under 25% of the sample. The specimen sequenced was PBMCs or a T cell subset sorted from them (not recorded which). Receptors originate from a man younger than 35 who had mild COVID-19 (a few samples of this study predate the infection). The sample titles of this study are shuffled in the database, so cell type and time point are left out; the donor was told from shared clones.

The chain has TRBV7-2 and TRBJ1-3; 9 bases are a match to TRBD1. In germline, CDR1 is SGHTA, CDR2 FQGNSA. CDR3 size: 15 residues. Germline trimming cut 3 bases from V and 8 bases from J; bases unmatched to any gene: 8. CDR3 loop: CASSFLPDRGYTIYF. CDR3 sequence (DNA): TGTGCCAGCAGCTTTCTCCCGGACAGGGGATACACCATATATTTT.

Only a few counts were recorded for this clonotype. J is TRBJ2-7 and V is TRBV14, with no clear D. Trimming stripped 1 base from V and 7 bases from J, with 11 bases between. Germline assignment: CDR1 SGHDN and CDR2 FVKESK. CDR3 length equals 13 residues. CDR3 region: CASSQGAGGEQYV. CDR3 bases: TGTGCCAGCAGCCAAGGGGCAGGTGGTGAGCAGTACGTC.

Of note for this clonotype: An end of the junction does not agree with germline; a read error may underlie this. This chain links TRBV7-2 with TRBJ1-5; perhaps TRBD1 as D (6 bases). Germline V gives CDR1 SGHTA, CDR2 FQGNSA. This CDR3 contains 16 residues. The CDR3 sequence: CASSLRGGGGNKPQHF. In DNA, the CDR3 is TGTGCCAGCAGTTTGAGGGGAGGTGGGGGCAATAAGCCCCAGCATTTT.

The genes are TRBV6-5 and TRBJ1-5, with no clear D. Trimming cost V 4 bases and J 7 bases, with 11 bases left between them. CDR3 length: 13 amino acids. The germline V gene encodes CDR1 MNHEY and CDR2 SVGAGI. CDR3 residues: CASSSYLKQPQHF. The CDR3 nucleotides read TGTGCCAGCAGTTCTTATTTAAAGCAGCCCCAGCATTTT.

This clonotype appeared a few times. V gene TRBV6-5 combines with J gene TRBJ2-3; D might be TRBD1 or TRBD2, each matching 5 bases. The CDR3 runs to 16 residues. The ends were cut back, 6 bases at V and 0 bases at J, with 16 bases in the middle. Germline V lookup: CDR1 MNHEY, CDR2 SVGAGI. CDR3 in amino acids: CASSKGPTPSTDTQYF. Written as DNA, the CDR3 is TGTGCCAGCAGCAAGGGACCGACACCTAGCACAGATACGCAGTATTTT.

The gene calls are TRBV23-1 and TRBJ1-3; no firm D call. TRBV23-1 is classed as an ORF, of uncertain function. V lost 2 bases, J lost 3 bases, and 5 bases lay in between. The CDR3 sequence is 13 residues long. The CDR3 nucleotides are TGCGCCAGCAGTCAAAAACTTGGAAACACCATATATTTT. It is translated as CASSQKLGNTIYF.

J is TRBJ2-7 and V is TRBV20-1; 9 nucleotides align to TRBD2. This CDR3 comprises 16 residues. Germline lookup yields CDR1 DFQATT and CDR2 SNEGSKA (reference sequence). Germline trimming cut 5 bases from V and 2 bases from J; bases unmatched to any gene: 13. Here the CDR3 reads CSALQDSGGYTYEQYV. Here the CDR3 DNA reads TGCAGTGCTCTCCAAGATAGCGGGGGTTACACCTACGAGCAGTACGTC.

This clonotype has more than one count but fewer than ten. The chain recombines TRBV7-8 with TRBJ2-5; TRBD2 might be the D (5 bases). Trimming took 4 bases from V and 5 from J, leaving 20 bases between them. Germline V gene lookup returns CDR1 SGHVS and CDR2 FQNEAQ. CDR3 length: 16 residues. CDR3 bases: TGTGCCAGCAGCTCCCTCCGGGGAACCTCTGGGGAGACCCAGTACTTC. Protein product: CASSSLRGTSGETQYF.

The chain recombines TRBV15 with TRBJ1-2; a possible D gene is TRBD1 (6 bases). From germline, CDR1 is LNHNV and CDR2 YYDKDF (reference sequence). The CDR3 length is 14 residues. Deletions cut 4 bases from V and 3 bases from J, with 12 bases between. CDR3 sequence: CATSKRGSDYGYTF. The CDR3 region has the DNA TGTGCCACCAGCAAGAGGGGGAGCGACTATGGCTACACCTTC.

The rearrangement uses TRBV7-9 and TRBJ2-7; no clear D. V lost 0 bases and J 6 bases, leaving 6 bases between the germline ends. CDR3 length equals 12 residues. In germline, CDR1 is SEHNR, CDR2 FQNEAQ (reference sequence). The CDR3, as DNA: TGTGCCAGCAGCTTAGCCAATCTCGAGCAGTACTTC. This sequence encodes CASSLANLEQYF.

This clonotype was detected only once. The gene calls are TRBV5-1 and TRBJ2-7; maybe TRBD2 (5 bases). The end of the DNA fits TRBJ2-5 better, so the J call may be wrong. This CDR3 spans 13 amino acids. Germline V gene sequence: CDR1 SGHRS, CDR2 YFSETQ. The CDR3 spells CASSPGRKETQYF. CDR3 coding DNA: TGCGCCAGCAGTCCGGGGAGAAAAGAGACCCAGTACTTC.

The rearrangement links TRBV7-2 to TRBJ2-5; TRBD1 matches 7 bases. After removal of 0 bases from V and 9 bases from J, the junction contained 1 base not matched to a gene. The CDR3 sequence is 12 residues long. The germline V gene has CDR1 SGHTA and CDR2 FQGNSA. The CDR3 here is CASSLAGTAQYF. DNA of the CDR3: TGTGCCAGCAGCTTAGCCGGGACAGCCCAGTACTTC.

The sample holds a few counts of this clonotype. CDR3 coding DNA: TGCGCCAGCAGCTCACTAGCGGATCTAGCCAAAAACATTCAGTACTTC. Translating gives CASSSLADLAKNIQYF. The chain carries TRBV5-1 and TRBJ2-4, with TRBD2 matching 8 bases. The V gene's germline CDR1 is SGHRS and CDR2 YFSETQ. The CDR3 covers 16 residues. The trim removed 3 bases at V and 0 bases at J, leaving 5 bases unmatched.

The genes are TRBV20-1 and TRBJ1-2, with TRBD1 matching 7 bases. Germline V gene data show CDR1 as DFQATT and CDR2 as SNEGSKA (reference sequence). V trimming: 0 bases; J trimming: 4 bases; junction bases outside the gene matches: 8. This CDR3 has 15 amino acids. As DNA, the CDR3 is TGCAGTGCTAGAGACGGGCAGGGGGAAGGCTATGGCTACACCTTC. It specifies CSARDGQGEGYGYTF.

This clonotype was counted ten times or more. The chain couples TRBV5-1 to TRBJ2-7; weak D call: TRBD1 (6 bases). The germline CDR1 and CDR2 sequences are SGHRS and YFSETQ. V was pared by 3 bases and J by 2 bases, with 15 bases between. The CDR3 has 15 residues. This CDR3 is CASSSTTGFTYEQYF. The CDR3 region has the DNA TGCGCCAGCAGCTCCACTACAGGGTTCACCTACGAGCAGTACTTC.

This clonotype was detected only a few times. The chain combines TRBV6-5 with TRBJ1-1; 9 positions agree with TRBD1. Trimming took 6 bases from V and 1 from J; bases not matched to a gene: 3. Germline V CDR1 and CDR2: MNHEY, SVGAGI. The CDR3 has 14 residues. CDR3 protein: CASRLQGANTEAFF. CDR3 DNA sequence: TGTGCCAGCAGACTACAGGGGGCGAACACTGAAGCTTTCTTT.

The chain links TRBV12-3 or TRBV12-4 to TRBJ1-2; no clear D gene. The CDR3 covers 14 residues. V shed 5 bases and J shed 0 bases, with 10 bases lying between them. The CDR3 DNA follows: TGTGCCAGCAGTCCACACGGAGCTAACTATGGCTACACCTTC. It codes for CASSPHGANYGYTF.

The V call is TRBV7-2, the J call TRBJ2-1, with D perhaps given as TRBD1 or TRBD2 (5 bases each). Germline lookup yields CDR1 SGHTA and CDR2 FQGNSA. The CDR3 consists of 14 residues. V was trimmed by 5 bases and J by 5 bases, leaving 13 bases between them. CDR3 protein: CASSRRWGNNEQFF. CDR3 DNA: TGTGCCAGCAGCCGCCGGTGGGGGAACAATGAGCAGTTCTTC.

This clonotype was picked up many times. This chain links TRBV5-6 with TRBJ2-2, with D perhaps matching TRBD2 (5 bases). This CDR3 spans 16 amino acids. V lost 2 bases and J lost 1, with 12 bases in between. Germline values: CDR1 SGHDT, CDR2 YYEEEE. CDR3 nucleotide sequence: TGTGCCAGCAGCTTCGGAGAGGGATGGAACACCGGGGAGCTGTTTTTT. This gives the protein CASSFGEGWNTGELFF.